This T cell receptor beta chain was sequenced in a study of T cells and copy number aberrations in small-cell lung cancer. Repertoires were generated with immunoSEQ multiplex PCR, while TCRdb's copy carries only in-frame clones and drops some. The table shows approximately 1,300 clones, with about 80% occurring only once. General study findings and limits: Sequencing artifacts are a known risk, since all specimens were formalin-fixed paraffin-embedded.

All donors had upfront surgery without preoperative chemotherapy, radiotherapy or any immunotherapy. About this clone: Its antigen is not known.

The CDR3 covers 15 residues. Trimming pared 0 bases from V and 3 bases from J, leaving 10 bases between. The germline V gene has CDR1 SGDLS and CDR2 YYNGEE. The chain carries TRBV9 and TRBJ1-5, with D perhaps TRBD1 (5 bases). Specimen: tumor tissue. The clonotype was recovered from a woman between 45 and 65 years old with small cell lung cancer. The CDR3 bases are TGTGCCAGCAGCGTAGGAACAGGAGACAATCAGCCCCAGCATTTT. Translation: CASSVGTGDNQPQHF.